The text below deals with one T cell receptor beta chain. These data come from a study of blood T cell repertoires in COVID-19. Study background: T cells, B-cell-depleted T cells, or PBMCs provided the cDNA or gDNA that served as material.

Sequenced by immunoSEQ multiplex PCR; TCRdb stores in-frame clones only, minus some. The table shows 300,000 to 350,000 clones, with 70% to 90% occurring only once. Grouping used clinical history reported by participants in a survey and questionnaire. Trimming cost V 1 base and J 12 bases, with 18 bases left between them. CDR3 length: 14 residues. CDR1 and CDR2 from the germline V gene are LGHDT and YNNKEL (reference sequence). Sequencing was performed on PBMCs or T cells enriched from blood (not recorded which). The chain employs TRBV3-1 (or the pseudogene TRBV3-2) and TRBJ1-2; D unclear. This receptor was taken from a man aged 25-45 years who had recovered from COVID-19. The CDR3 DNA is TGTGCCAGCAGCCAAGGGGGAGGCACAACAGTACACACCTTC. It translates to CASSQGGGTTVHTF.